This T cell receptor beta chain was sequenced for a study of blood T cell repertoires in COVID-19. Study details: PBMCs, B-cell-depleted T cells, or T cells were the source of the cDNA or gDNA that made up the material.

The germline V and J ends were trimmed by 7 bases and 1 base, with 9 bases remaining between them. CDR1 LNHDA and CDR2 SQIVND come from the germline V gene (reference sequence). This CDR3 contains 13 residues. Libraries were prepared by immunoSEQ multiplex PCR; TCRdb keeps only in-frame clonotypes and omits some of them. Among about 370,000 clones listed, more than 70% were seen once. The Seattle site enrolled patients during active infection and followed them longitudinally. The chain combines TRBV19 with TRBJ2-3, with D possibly being TRBD1 (6 bases). The clonotype originates from a woman aged 25 to 39 with COVID-19, enrolled during active disease. Source material: peripheral blood. This CDR3 reads CASNQGRTDTQYF. The CDR3 DNA reads TGTGCCAGTAACCAGGGGCGCACAGATACGCAGTATTTT.